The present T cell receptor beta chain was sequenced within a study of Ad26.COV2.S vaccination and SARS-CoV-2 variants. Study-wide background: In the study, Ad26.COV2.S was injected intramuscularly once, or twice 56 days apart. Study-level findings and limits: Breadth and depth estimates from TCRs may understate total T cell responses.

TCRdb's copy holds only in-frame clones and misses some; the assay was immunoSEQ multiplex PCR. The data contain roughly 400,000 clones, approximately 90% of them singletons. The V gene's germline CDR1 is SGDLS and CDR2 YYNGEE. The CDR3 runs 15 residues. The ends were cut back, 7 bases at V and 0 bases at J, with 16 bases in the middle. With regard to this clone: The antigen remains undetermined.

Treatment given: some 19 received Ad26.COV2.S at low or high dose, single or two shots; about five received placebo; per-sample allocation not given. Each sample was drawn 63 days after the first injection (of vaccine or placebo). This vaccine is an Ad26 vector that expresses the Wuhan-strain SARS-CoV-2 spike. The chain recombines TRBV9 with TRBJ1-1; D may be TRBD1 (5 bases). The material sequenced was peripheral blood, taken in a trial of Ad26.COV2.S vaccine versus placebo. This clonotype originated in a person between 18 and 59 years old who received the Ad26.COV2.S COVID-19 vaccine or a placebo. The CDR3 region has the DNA TGTGCCAGCCGGAGGTTGACAGACATGAACACTGAAGCTTTCTTT. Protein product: CASRRLTDMNTEAFF.